This T cell receptor beta chain came from a study of regulatory T cells in long-lasting Graves disease. The table lists this clonotype with a few counts. Arm-PCR of CDR3 regions with iRepertoire HTBI primers generated TCR beta libraries. In TCRdb, the multiplex PCR reads were re-called with MiXCR into one record per CDR3 protein. The data show 600,000 to 850,000 distinct CDR3 sequences, 25% to 35% seen once. The CDR3 contains 15 residues. Germline V gives CDR1 LGHDT, CDR2 YNNKEL (reference sequence). Trimming took off 1 base at V and 3 bases at J, with 12 bases between the two ends. Time point reported: persistent/refractory GD, antithyroid drugs over 5 years with positive TRAb. RNA isolated from PBMCs was used to make the TCR library.

Sequenced here: peripheral blood mononuclear cells (PBMCs), sampled when the disease was refractory, from a patient treated with antithyroid drugs. This TCR came from a female donor with Graves disease. This chain uses TRBV3-1 with TRBJ1-2, with a possible D match to TRBD1 (6 bases). This chain's CDR3 is CASSQGGTGHYGYTF. Written as DNA, the CDR3 is TGTGCCAGCAGCCAAGGAGGAACAGGGCACTATGGCTACACCTTC. Supplemented by reference TRBV3-1 and TRBJ1-2, the full variable domain reads DTAVSQTPKYLVTQMGNDKSIKCEQNLGHDTMYWYKQDSKKFLKIMFSYNNKELIINETVPNRFSPKSPDKAHLNLHINSLELGDSAVYFCASSQGGTGHYGYTFGSGTRLTVV.